These T cell receptor beta chains were read from a single sample in a study of shared T cell receptors in the human thymus. The method was immunoSEQ multiplex PCR; TCRdb's version includes in-frame clones alone and lacks a portion of them. The sample gives roughly 710,000 clones, over 75% of which show up once; approximately 0.01% is in the top ten. These data were also filed under a second study, of human thymus T cells.

Sample: thymocytes. Receptors originate from a girl under three years old with a congenital heart defect. The CDR3 runs from the conserved cysteine through the conserved F or W. The order of the fields is V gene, CDR3 length, clone size, J gene, D gene, CDR3 protein, CDR3 DNA. D genes are given only for firm matches. Some rows mark clone size as missing; the rest say once, few, many or name a class of expanded clone.

V: TRBV6-1; length: 11; size: .; J: TRBJ1-3; D: .; CDR3: CALRTGNTIYF; DNA: TGTGCCTTGAGGACTGGAAACACCATATATTTT
V: TRBV27; length: 13; size: .; J: TRBJ2-7; D: .; CDR3: CASSSAGTYEQYF; DNA: TGTGCCAGCTCCTCCGCAGGGACCTACGAGCAGTACTTC
V: TRBV7-9; length: 17; size: .; J: TRBJ2-2; D: TRBD1; CDR3: CASSLVGTAANTGELFF; DNA: TGTGCCAGCAGCTTAGTGGGGACAGCCGCGAACACCGGGGAGCTGTTTTTT
V: TRBV13; length: 17; size: .; J: TRBJ2-1; D: TRBD1; CDR3: CASSLVLGQRVYNEQFF; DNA: TGTGCCAGCAGCTTAGTTCTGGGACAGAGGGTGTACAATGAGCAGTTCTTC
V: TRBV6-6; length: 14; size: .; J: TRBJ1-2; D: TRBD1; CDR3: CASTSVWDSNGYTF; DNA: TGTGCCAGCACTTCCGTTTGGGACAGTAATGGCTACACCTTC
V: TRBV14; length: 15; size: .; J: TRBJ2-7; D: TRBD1; CDR3: CASSPFRGLSYEQYF; DNA: TGTGCCAGCAGCCCATTCAGGGGGCTCTCCTACGAGCAGTACTTC
V: TRBV11-3; length: 15; size: .; J: TRBJ1-1; D: .; CDR3: CASSLDWGPNTEAFF; DNA: TGTGCCAGCAGCTTAGATTGGGGCCCGAACACTGAAGCTTTCTTT
V: TRBV10-3; length: 15; size: .; J: TRBJ2-7; D: TRBD2; CDR3: CAITPSGGPSYEQYF; DNA: TGTGCCATCACTCCCTCGGGGGGTCCCTCCTACGAGCAGTACTTC
V: TRBV27; length: 16; size: .; J: TRBJ2-3; D: .; CDR3: CASSLTIRGSTDTQYF; DNA: TGTGCCAGCAGTTTAACTATCCGCGGGAGCACAGATACGCAGTATTTT
V: TRBV29-1; length: 14; size: .; J: TRBJ1-1; D: .; CDR3: CSVGHRKGSTEAFF; DNA: TGCAGCGTTGGGCACCGCAAAGGGAGCACTGAAGCTTTCTTT
V: TRBV30; length: 16; size: .; J: TRBJ1-3; D: .; CDR3: CAWSALTRNSGNTIYF; DNA: TGTGCCTGGAGTGCATTGACTCGGAACTCTGGAAACACCATATATTTT
V: TRBV7-6; length: 14; size: .; J: TRBJ1-6; D: .; CDR3: CASSLVGHYSPLHF; DNA: TGTGCCAGCAGCTTAGTAGGACACTATTCACCCCTCCACTTT
V: TRBV5-5; length: 19; size: .; J: TRBJ2-3; D: TRBD1; CDR3: CASSLDALEDRGSTDTQYF; DNA: TGTGCCAGCAGCTTGGATGCCTTGGAGGACAGGGGTAGCACAGATACGCAGTATTTT
V: TRBV27; length: 13; size: few; J: TRBJ1-6; D: .; CDR3: CASRSARESPLHF; DNA: TGTGCCAGCAGGTCAGCCAGGGAATCACCCCTCCACTTT
V: TRBV6-5; length: 15; size: few; J: TRBJ1-1; D: TRBD1; CDR3: CASRGQGAEGTEAFF; DNA: TGTGCCAGCAGAGGACAGGGGGCCGAGGGCACTGAAGCTTTCTTT
V: TRBV12-5; length: 17; size: .; J: TRBJ2-3; D: TRBD2; CDR3: CASGLVRTSGGPDTQYF; DNA: TGTGCTAGTGGTTTGGTAAGGACTAGCGGGGGCCCAGATACGCAGTATTTT
V: TRBV6-6; length: 15; size: few; J: TRBJ2-1; D: .; CDR3: CASSCTGTKYNEQFF; DNA: TGTGCCAGCAGTTGCACCGGGACAAAGTACAATGAGCAGTTCTTC
V: TRBV9; length: 16; size: .; J: TRBJ2-1; D: .; CDR3: CASSVIQGGLYNEQFF; DNA: TGTGCCAGCAGCGTGATACAGGGGGGGCTCTACAATGAGCAGTTCTTC
V: TRBV10-3; length: 14; size: .; J: TRBJ1-1; D: .; CDR3: CAITRGWVNTEAFF; DNA: TGTGCCATAACGAGAGGGTGGGTGAACACTGAAGCTTTCTTT
V: TRBV6-1; length: 13; size: .; J: TRBJ1-1; D: .; CDR3: CASSEEVGAGAFF; DNA: TGTGCCAGCAGTGAAGAAGTAGGGGCGGGGGCTTTCTTT
V: TRBV7-2; length: 19; size: .; J: TRBJ1-2; D: TRBD1; CDR3: CASSFMGWETGTSNYGYTF; DNA: TGTGCCAGCAGCTTTATGGGCTGGGAGACAGGGACATCTAACTATGGCTACACCTTC
V: TRBV19; length: 14; size: once; J: TRBJ1-4; D: .; CDR3: CASRYTGSEEKLFF; DNA: TGTGCCAGTAGATATACAGGGTCTGAAGAAAAACTGTTTTTT
V: TRBV7-9; length: 11; size: .; J: TRBJ1-1; D: TRBD1; CDR3: CASRGQGEAFF; DNA: TGTGCCAGCAGAGGACAGGGGGAAGCTTTCTTT
V: TRBV6-1; length: 15; size: .; J: TRBJ1-2; D: .; CDR3: CASSEAPGSDYGYTF; DNA: TGTGCCAGCAGTGAAGCCCCAGGATCCGACTATGGCTACACCTTC
V: TRBV5-4; length: 17; size: .; J: TRBJ2-5; D: TRBD2; CDR3: CASSSTILAGYQETQYF; DNA: TGTGCCAGCAGCTCCACGATTTTAGCGGGGTACCAAGAGACCCAGTACTTC
V: TRBV5-1; length: 16; size: .; J: TRBJ2-7; D: .; CDR3: CASSLECAPRPYEQYF; DNA: TGCGCCAGCAGCTTGGAATGCGCTCCGCGGCCCTACGAGCAGTACTTC
V: TRBV6-6; length: 14; size: .; J: TRBJ1-1; D: .; CDR3: CASSYPQEVAEAFF; DNA: TGTGCCAGCAGTTACCCACAGGAAGTGGCTGAAGCTTTCTTT
V: TRBV7-9; length: 15; size: once; J: TRBJ1-2; D: TRBD1; CDR3: CASSLGTGGIGGYTF; DNA: TGTGCCAGCAGCTTAGGGACAGGGGGCATAGGTGGCTACACCTTC